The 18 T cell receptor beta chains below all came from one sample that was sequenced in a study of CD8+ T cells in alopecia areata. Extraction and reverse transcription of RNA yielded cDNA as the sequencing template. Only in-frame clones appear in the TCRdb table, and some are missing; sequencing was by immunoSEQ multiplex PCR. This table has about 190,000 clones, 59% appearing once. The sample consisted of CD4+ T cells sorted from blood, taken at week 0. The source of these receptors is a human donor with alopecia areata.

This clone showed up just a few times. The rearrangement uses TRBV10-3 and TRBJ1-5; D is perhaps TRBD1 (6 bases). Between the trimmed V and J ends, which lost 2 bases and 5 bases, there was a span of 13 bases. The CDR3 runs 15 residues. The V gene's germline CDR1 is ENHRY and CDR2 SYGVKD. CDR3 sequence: CAISETAQGDQPQHF. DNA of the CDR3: TGTGCCATCAGTGAGACCGCACAGGGAGATCAGCCCCAGCATTTT.

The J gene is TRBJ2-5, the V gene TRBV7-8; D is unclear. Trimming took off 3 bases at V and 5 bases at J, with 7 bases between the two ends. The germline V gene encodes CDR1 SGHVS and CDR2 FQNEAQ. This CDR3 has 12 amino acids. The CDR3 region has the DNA TGTGCCAGCAGCTTCAAATTGGAGACCCAGTACTTC. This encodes CASSFKLETQYF. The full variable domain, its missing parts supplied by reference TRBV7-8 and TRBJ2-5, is GAGVSQSPRYKVAKRGQDVALRCDPISGHVSLFWYQQALGQGPEFLTYFQNEAQLDKSGLPSDRFFAERPEGSVSTLKIQRTQQEDSAVYLCASSFKLETQYFGPGTRLLVL.

The CDR3 spells CASAKGQGAEAFF. CDR3 nucleotide sequence: TGCGCCAGCGCTAAGGGACAGGGAGCTGAAGCTTTCTTT. The genes are TRBV5-1 and TRBJ1-1, with 9 bases fitting TRBD1. J was trimmed by 6 bases and V by 7 bases; bases with no gene match: 7. The CDR3 has 13 residues. Germline assignment: CDR1 SGHRS and CDR2 YFSETQ.

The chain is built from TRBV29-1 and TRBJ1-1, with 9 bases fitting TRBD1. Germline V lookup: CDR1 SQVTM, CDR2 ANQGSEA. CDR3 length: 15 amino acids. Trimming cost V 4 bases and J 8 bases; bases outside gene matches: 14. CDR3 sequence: CSVGRTGASPSEAFF. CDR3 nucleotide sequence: TGCAGCGTTGGACGGACAGGGGCCTCACCCTCAGAAGCTTTCTTT.

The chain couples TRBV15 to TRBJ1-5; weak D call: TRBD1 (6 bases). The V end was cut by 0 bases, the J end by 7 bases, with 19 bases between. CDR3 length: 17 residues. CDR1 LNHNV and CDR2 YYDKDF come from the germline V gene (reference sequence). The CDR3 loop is CATSRETGTQGFQPQHF. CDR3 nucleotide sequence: TGTGCCACCAGCAGAGAAACCGGGACACAAGGGTTCCAGCCCCAGCATTTT.

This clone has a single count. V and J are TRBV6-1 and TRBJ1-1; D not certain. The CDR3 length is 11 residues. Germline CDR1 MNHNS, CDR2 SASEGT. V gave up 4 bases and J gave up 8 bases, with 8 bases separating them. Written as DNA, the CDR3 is TGTGCCAGCAGTGTACGGAGGGAAGCTTTCTTT. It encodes CASSVRREAFF.

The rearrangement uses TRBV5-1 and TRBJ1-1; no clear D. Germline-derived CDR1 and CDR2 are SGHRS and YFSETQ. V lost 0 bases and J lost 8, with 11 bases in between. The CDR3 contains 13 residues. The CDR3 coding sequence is TGCGCCAGCAGCTTGGCCAGAGGTCTAGAAGCTTTCTTT. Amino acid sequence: CASSLARGLEAFF.

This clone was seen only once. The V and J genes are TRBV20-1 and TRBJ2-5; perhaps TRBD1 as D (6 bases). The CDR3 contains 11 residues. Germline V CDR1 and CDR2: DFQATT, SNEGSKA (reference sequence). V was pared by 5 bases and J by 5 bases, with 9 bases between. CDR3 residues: CSAYRVETQYF. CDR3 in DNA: TGCAGTGCTTACAGGGTTGAGACCCAGTACTTC.

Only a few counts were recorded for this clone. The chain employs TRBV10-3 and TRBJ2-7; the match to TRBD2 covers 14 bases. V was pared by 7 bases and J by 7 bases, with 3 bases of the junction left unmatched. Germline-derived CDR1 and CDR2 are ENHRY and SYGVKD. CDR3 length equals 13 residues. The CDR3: CAITGTSGGEQYF. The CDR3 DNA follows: TGTGCCATCACCGGGACTAGCGGGGGAGAGCAGTACTTC.

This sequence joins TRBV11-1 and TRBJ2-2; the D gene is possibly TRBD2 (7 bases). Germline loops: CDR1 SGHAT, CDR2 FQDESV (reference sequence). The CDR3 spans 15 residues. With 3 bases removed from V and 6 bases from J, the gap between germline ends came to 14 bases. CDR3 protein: CASSLGGGRAGELFF. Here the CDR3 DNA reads TGTGCCAGCAGCTTGGGCGGGGGCAGAGCCGGGGAGCTGTTTTTT.

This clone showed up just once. The chain's CDR3 is CASSSKPEAFF. The DNA for the CDR3 is TGTGCCAGCAGCAGTAAGCCTGAAGCTTTCTTT. The chain has TRBV11-2 and TRBJ1-1; D gene uncertain. Germline V CDR1 and CDR2: SGHAT, FQNNGV. The length of the CDR3 is 11 residues. The ends were cut back, 5 bases at V and 6 bases at J, with 7 bases in the middle.

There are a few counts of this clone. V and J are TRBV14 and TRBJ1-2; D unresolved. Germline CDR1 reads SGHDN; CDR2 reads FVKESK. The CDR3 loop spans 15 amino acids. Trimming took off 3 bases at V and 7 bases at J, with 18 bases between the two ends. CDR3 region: CASSHEVRPAVGYTF. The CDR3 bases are TGTGCCAGCAGCCACGAGGTCAGGCCGGCCGTTGGCTACACCTTC. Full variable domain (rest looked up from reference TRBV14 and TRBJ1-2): EAGVTQFPSHSVIEKGQTVTLRCDPISGHDNLYWYRRVMGKEIKFLLHFVKESKQDESGMPNNRFLAERTGGTYSTLKVQPAELEDSGVYFCASSHEVRPAVGYTFGSGTRLTVV.

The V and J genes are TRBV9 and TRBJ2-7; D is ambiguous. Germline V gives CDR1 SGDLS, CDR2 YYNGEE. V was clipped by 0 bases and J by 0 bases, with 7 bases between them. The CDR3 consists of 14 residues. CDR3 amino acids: CASSVAQFSYEQYF. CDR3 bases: TGTGCCAGCAGCGTAGCACAGTTCTCCTACGAGCAGTACTTC.

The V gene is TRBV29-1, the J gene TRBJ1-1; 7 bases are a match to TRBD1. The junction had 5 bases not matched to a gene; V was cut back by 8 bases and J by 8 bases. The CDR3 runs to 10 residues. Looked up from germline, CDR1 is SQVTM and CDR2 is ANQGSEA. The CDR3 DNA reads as TGCAGCACACAGGACAGGGAAGCTTTCTTT. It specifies CSTQDREAFF.

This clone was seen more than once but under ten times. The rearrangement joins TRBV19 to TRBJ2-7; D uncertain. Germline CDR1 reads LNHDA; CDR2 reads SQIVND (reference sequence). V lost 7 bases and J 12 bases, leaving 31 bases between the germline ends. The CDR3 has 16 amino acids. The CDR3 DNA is TGTGCCAGTACCTCAATGTCCGGCAGGTTCGGATTAGGTTGGTACTTC. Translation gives CASTSMSGRFGLGWYF.

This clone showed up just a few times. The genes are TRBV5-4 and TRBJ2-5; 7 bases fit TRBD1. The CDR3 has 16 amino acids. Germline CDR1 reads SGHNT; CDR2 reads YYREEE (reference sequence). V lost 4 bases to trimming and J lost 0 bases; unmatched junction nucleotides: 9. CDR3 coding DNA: TGTGCCAGCAGCCCTCAGGGACAGAAGAACCAAGAGACCCAGTACTTC. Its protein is CASSPQGQKNQETQYF.

The CDR3 is CASSSLGLASETQYF. The CDR3 nucleotides read TGTGCCAGCAGTTCCCTGGGACTAGCGTCTGAGACCCAGTACTTC. This rearrangement joins TRBV7-2 to TRBJ2-5; 10 nucleotides agree with TRBD2. CDR3 size: 15 residues. The V segment lost 6 bases and the J segment 5 bases; nucleotides outside the gene matches: 9. Germline CDR1 SGHTA, CDR2 FQGNSA.

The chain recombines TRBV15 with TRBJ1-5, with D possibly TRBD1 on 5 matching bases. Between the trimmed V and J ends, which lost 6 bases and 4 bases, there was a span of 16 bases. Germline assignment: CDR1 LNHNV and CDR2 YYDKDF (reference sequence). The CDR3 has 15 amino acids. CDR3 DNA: TGTGCCACCAGGGCGGGGACGGTAGAAAATCAGCCCCAGCATTTT. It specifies CATRAGTVENQPQHF. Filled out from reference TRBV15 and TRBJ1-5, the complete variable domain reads DAMVIQNPRYQVTQFGKPVTLSCSQTLNHNVMYWYQQKSSQAPKLLFHYYDKDFNNEADTPDNFQSRRPNTSFCFLDIRSPGLGDTAMYLCATRAGTVENQPQHFGDGTRLSIL.